This TCR beta chain derives from a study of regulatory T cells in long-lasting Graves disease. This CDR3 is 16 amino acids long. CDR1 and CDR2 from the germline V gene are SGHRS and YFSETQ. Trimming took 0 bases from V and 5 from J, leaving 16 bases between them. Time point given: newly diagnosed GD, antithyroid drugs for less than 3 months. RNA from PBMCs was the source of the TCR library. In Xi'an, China, an endocrinology department was the source of patients. Study findings and constraints: Accuracy could have been hurt by small sample size.

This clonotype was recorded at least ten times. Its antigen is not identified. Sequencing libraries for TCR beta were prepared with iRepertoire HTBI primers and Arm-PCR of CDR3 regions. TCRdb analysed the multiplex PCR reads with MiXCR anew, one entry per CDR3 protein. Of under 400,000 distinct CDR3 sequences listed, 16% were seen once; the top ten hold 25% to 30%. These data also featured in a second study, about T cells in Graves' hyperthyroidism and ophthalmopathy. As that study records: Criteria for exclusion of patients were uncontrolled infection, other autoimmune disease, pregnancy or lactation. Blood held most thyroid clonotypes expanded above 0.001 frequency.

V usage is TRBV5-1 and J usage is TRBJ2-3, with a possible D match to TRBD2 (6 bases). Sample: peripheral blood mononuclear cells (PBMCs), taken at new diagnosis, from a patient treated with antithyroid drugs. The receptor was isolated from a man in his forties with Graves disease. The CDR3 DNA sequence: TGCGCCAGCAGCTTGGAGGAGGGATTAGGAGGAGATACGCAGTATTTT. Protein: CASSLEEGLGGDTQYF.